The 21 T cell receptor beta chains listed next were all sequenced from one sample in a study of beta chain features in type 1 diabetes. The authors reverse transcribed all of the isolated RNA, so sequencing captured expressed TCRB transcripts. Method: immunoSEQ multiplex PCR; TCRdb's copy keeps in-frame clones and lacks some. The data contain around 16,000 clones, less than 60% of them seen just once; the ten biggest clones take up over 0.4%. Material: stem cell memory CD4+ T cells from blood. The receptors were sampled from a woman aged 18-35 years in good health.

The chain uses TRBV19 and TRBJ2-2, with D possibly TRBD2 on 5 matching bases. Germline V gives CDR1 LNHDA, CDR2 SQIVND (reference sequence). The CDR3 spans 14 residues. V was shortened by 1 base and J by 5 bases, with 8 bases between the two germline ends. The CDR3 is CASSIVGGTGELFF. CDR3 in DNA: TGTGCCAGTAGTATAGTAGGAGGAACCGGGGAGCTGTTTTTT.

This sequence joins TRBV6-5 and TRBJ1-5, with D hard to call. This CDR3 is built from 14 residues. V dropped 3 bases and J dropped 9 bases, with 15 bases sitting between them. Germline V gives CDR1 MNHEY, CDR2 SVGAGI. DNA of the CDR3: TGTGCCAGCAGTTATGACCAGACTACAAGGCCCCAGCATTTT. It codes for CASSYDQTTRPQHF.

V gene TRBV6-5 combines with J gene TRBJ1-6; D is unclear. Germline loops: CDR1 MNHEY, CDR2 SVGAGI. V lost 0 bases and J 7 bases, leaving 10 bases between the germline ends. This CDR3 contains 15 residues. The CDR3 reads CASSYSAGPNSPLHF. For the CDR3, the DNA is TGTGCCAGCAGTTACTCGGCTGGTCCCAATTCACCCCTCCACTTT.

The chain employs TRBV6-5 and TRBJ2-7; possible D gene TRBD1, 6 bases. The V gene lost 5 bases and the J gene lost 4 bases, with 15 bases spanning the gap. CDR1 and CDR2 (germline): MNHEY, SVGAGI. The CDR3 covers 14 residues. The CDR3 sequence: CASSTRGLGYEQYF. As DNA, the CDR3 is TGTGCCAGCAGTACCAGGGGTTTAGGGTACGAGCAGTACTTC.

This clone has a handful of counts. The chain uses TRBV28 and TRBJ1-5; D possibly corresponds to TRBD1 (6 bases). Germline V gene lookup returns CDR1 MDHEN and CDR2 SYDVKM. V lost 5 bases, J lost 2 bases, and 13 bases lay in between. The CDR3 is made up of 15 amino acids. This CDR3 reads CASSGETGRNQPQHF. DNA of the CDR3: TGTGCCAGCAGTGGTGAAACAGGGCGCAATCAGCCCCAGCATTTT.

The CDR3 here is CASSLTGSGGLETQYF. CDR3 nucleotides: TGTGCCAGCAGCTTAACGGGGAGCGGGGGGCTGGAGACCCAGTACTTC. The chain joins TRBV7-9 to TRBJ2-5; 9 positions match TRBD2. This CDR3 is built from 16 residues. The trim removed 2 bases at V and 5 bases at J, leaving 9 bases unmatched. Germline V CDR1 and CDR2: SEHNR, FQNEAQ (reference sequence).

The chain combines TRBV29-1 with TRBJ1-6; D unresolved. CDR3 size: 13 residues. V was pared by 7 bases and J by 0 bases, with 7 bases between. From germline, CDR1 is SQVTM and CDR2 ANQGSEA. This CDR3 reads CSASSSYNSPLHF. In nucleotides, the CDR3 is TGCAGCGCATCCAGCTCCTATAATTCACCCCTCCACTTT.

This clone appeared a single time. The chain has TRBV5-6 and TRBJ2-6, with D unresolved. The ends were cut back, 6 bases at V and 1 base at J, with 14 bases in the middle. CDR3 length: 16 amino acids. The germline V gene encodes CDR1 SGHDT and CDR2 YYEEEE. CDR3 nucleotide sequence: TGTGCCAGCAATTCACATGATCCATCTGGGGCCAACGTCCTGACTTTC. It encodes CASNSHDPSGANVLTF.

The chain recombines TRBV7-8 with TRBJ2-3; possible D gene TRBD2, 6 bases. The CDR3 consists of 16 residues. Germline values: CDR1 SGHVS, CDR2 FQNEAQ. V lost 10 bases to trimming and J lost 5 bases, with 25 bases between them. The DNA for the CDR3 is TGTGCCAATACGGAGTTTAGCGGCAGCCCGGTAGATACGCAGTATTTT. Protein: CANTEFSGSPVDTQYF.

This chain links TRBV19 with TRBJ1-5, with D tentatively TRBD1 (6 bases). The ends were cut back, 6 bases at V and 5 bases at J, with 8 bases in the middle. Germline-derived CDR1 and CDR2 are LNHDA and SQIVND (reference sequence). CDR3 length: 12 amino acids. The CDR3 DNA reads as TGTGCCAGTAGCTACAGGGATCAGCCCCAGCATTTT. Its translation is CASSYRDQPQHF.

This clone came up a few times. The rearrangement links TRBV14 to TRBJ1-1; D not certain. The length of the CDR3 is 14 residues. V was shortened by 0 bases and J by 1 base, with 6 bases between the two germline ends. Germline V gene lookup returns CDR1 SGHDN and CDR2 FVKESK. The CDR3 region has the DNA TGTGCCAGCAGCCAAGACTCAGGGAACACTGAAGCTTTCTTT. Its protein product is CASSQDSGNTEAFF.

This chain's CDR3 is CASSANRGRRDYGYTF. The CDR3 DNA is TGTGCCAGCTCAGCAAACAGGGGGCGGCGAGACTATGGCTACACCTTC. The gene calls are TRBV18 and TRBJ1-2; TRBD1 agrees at 9 bases. V gave up 5 bases and J gave up 3 bases; unmatched junction bases: 10. Germline values: CDR1 KGHSH, CDR2 LQKENI. The CDR3 consists of 16 residues.

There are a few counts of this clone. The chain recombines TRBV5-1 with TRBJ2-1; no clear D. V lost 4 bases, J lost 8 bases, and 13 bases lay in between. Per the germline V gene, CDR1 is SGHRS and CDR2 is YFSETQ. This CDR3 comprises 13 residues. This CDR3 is CASSIPLGDEQFF. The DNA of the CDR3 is TGCGCCAGCAGCATCCCTTTGGGCGATGAGCAGTTCTTC.

The CDR3, as DNA: TGTGCCACCAGCAGTACAGGGTCCGAGACCCAGTACTTC. Amino acid sequence: CATSSTGSETQYF. The chain has TRBV15 and TRBJ2-5; possibly TRBD1 for D (6 bases). The V gene's germline CDR1 is LNHNV and CDR2 YYDKDF (reference sequence). The CDR3 runs to 13 residues. V was clipped by 3 bases and J by 5 bases, with 10 bases between them.

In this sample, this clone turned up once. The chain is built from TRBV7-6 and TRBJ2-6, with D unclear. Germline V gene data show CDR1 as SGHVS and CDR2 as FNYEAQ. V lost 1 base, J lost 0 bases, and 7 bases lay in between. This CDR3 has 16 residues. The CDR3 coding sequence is TGTGCCAGCAGCTTAGGTCTCCGCTCTGGGGCCAACGTCCTGACTTTC. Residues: CASSLGLRSGANVLTF. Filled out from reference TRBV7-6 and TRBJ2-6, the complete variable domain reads GAGVSQSPRYKVTKRGQDVALRCDPISGHVSLYWYRQALGQGPEFLTYFNYEAQQDKSGLPNDRFSAERPEGSISTLTIQRTEQRDSAMYRCASSLGLRSGANVLTFGAGSRLTVL.

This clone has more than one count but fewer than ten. CDR3 sequence (DNA): TGTGCCAACGAATTCCTAAAGTCGGAGTCTGATACGCAGTATTTT. Its protein product is CANEFLKSESDTQYF. The V call is TRBV6-5, the J call TRBJ2-3, with D uncertain. The germline V and J ends were trimmed by 10 bases and 6 bases, with 23 bases remaining between them. This CDR3 is 15 amino acids long. The germline gives CDR1 MNHEY, CDR2 SVGAGI.

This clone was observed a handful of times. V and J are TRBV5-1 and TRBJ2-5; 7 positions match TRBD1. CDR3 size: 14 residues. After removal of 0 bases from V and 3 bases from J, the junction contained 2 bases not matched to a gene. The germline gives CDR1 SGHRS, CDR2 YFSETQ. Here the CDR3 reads CASSLAGTEETQYF. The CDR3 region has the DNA TGCGCCAGCAGCTTGGCCGGGACAGAAGAGACCCAGTACTTC.

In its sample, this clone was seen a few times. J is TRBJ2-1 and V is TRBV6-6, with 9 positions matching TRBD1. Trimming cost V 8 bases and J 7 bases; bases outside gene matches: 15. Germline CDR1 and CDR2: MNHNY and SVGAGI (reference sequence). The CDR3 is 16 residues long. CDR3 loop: CASAIQGAAIWNEQFF. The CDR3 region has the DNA TGTGCCAGCGCTATACAGGGGGCAGCAATTTGGAATGAGCAGTTCTTC.

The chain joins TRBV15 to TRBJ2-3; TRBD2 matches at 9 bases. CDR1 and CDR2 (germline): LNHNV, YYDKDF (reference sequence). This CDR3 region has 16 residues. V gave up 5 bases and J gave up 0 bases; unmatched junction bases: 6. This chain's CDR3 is CATSPASGTSTDTQYF. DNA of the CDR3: TGTGCCACCAGCCCGGCTAGCGGGACAAGCACAGATACGCAGTATTTT. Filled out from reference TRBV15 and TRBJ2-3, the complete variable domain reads DAMVIQNPRYQVTQFGKPVTLSCSQTLNHNVMYWYQQKSSQAPKLLFHYYDKDFNNEADTPDNFQSRRPNTSFCFLDIRSPGLGDTAMYLCATSPASGTSTDTQYFGPGTRLTVL.

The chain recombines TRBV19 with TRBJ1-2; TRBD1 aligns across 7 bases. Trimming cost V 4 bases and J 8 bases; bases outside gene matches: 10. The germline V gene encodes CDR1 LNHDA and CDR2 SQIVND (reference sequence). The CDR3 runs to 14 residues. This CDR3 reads CASSTQTGLGGYTF. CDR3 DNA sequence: TGTGCCAGTAGTACTCAGACAGGGCTCGGCGGCTACACCTTC.

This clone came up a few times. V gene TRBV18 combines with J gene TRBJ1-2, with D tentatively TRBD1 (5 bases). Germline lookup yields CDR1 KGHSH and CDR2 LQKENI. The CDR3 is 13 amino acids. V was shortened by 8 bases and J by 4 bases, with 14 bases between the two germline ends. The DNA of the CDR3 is TGTGCCAGCACGCCCCTCGGGGGCTATGGCTACACCTTC. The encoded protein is CASTPLGGYGYTF.